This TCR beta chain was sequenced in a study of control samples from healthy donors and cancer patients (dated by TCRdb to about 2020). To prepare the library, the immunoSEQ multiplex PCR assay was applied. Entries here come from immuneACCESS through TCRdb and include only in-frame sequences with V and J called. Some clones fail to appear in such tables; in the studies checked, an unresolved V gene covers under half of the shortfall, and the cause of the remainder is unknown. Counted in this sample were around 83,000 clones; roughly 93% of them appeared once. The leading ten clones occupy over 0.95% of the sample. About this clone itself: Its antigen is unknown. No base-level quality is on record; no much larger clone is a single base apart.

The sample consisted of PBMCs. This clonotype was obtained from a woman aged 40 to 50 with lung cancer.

The CDR3 loop reads CASSWGTGGDGYTF. The DNA reads TGTGCCAGCAGCTGGGGGACAGGGGGCGACGGCTACACCTTC. Rearrangement joined TRBV5-6 to TRBJ1-2, with 12 bases matching TRBD1. Its CDR3 holds 14 amino acids, cysteine through phenylalanine. CDR3 DNA is the only sequence kept; it has 42 bases, read in frame from the first base. In the germline V gene, CDR1 corresponds to SGHDT and CDR2 to YYEEEE. V is cut back by 3 bases and J by 8 bases, with 5 bases in the junction unmatched.